The clone carrying this TCR beta chain was seen only once. No antigen is known for it. Trimming shortened V by 0 bases and J by 5 bases, and 13 bases separated the two germline ends. This CDR3 comprises 15 residues. Germline CDR1 and CDR2: MNHEY and SVGAGI. This sample is drawn from a study of cytomegalovirus exposure and HLA in healthy donors. Findings and limits, study-wide: Presence/absence analyses supposed approximately even sequencing depth among donors. It was confirmed in vitro that a few of the CMV-associated chains were specific for CMV antigens.

Primers for the PCR totalled 60 Vbeta and 13 Jbeta. As processed by the authors: Unique TCR beta chains numbered around 80 million in a later analysis, with 10 million to 14 million shared. The table came from immunoSEQ multiplex PCR; TCRdb's copy has only in-frame clones and leaves some out. Clonal size and the V and J genes are those of that table, whereas D and trimming came from the DNA. The sample shows around 99,000 clones, 77% of them seen only once. Donors likely had unrecorded immune exposures despite being nominally healthy when sampled. The clonotype originates from a male donor in good health and CMV-seronegative. This rearrangement joins TRBV6-5 to TRBJ1-1; D uncertain. Sequencing was performed on PBMCs. DNA for the CDR3: TGTGCCAGCAGTTACTCTGTCGGCGGAGGAACTGAAGCTTTCTTT. As protein: CASSYSVGGGTEAFF.